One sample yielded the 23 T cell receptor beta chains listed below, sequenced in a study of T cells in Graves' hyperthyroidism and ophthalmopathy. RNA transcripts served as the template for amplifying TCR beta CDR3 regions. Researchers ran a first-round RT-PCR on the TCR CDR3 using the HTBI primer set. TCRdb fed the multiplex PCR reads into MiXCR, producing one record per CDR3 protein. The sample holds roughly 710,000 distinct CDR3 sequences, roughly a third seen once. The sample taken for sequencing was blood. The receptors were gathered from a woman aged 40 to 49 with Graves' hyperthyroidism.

The CDR3 DNA follows: TGCAGCGTTGTTGGGAGGGACGACATTCAGTACTTC. It translates to CSVVGRDDIQYF. This chain connects TRBV29-1 to TRBJ2-4; 7 bases align to TRBD2. The CDR3 sequence is 12 residues long. Germline V gene lookup returns CDR1 SQVTM and CDR2 ANQGSEA. V was clipped by 4 bases and J by 8 bases; unmatched bases: 5.

The DNA of the CDR3 is TGCAGTGCTAGAGGTCCCGGGACAGTCGAGCATTTT. As protein: CSARGPGTVEHF. The chain joins TRBV20-1 to TRBJ1-5; 7 nucleotides line up with TRBD1. J was trimmed by 14 bases and V by 1 base; bases with no gene match: 8. Germline V CDR1 and CDR2: DFQATT, SNEGSKA (reference sequence). This CDR3 spans 12 amino acids.

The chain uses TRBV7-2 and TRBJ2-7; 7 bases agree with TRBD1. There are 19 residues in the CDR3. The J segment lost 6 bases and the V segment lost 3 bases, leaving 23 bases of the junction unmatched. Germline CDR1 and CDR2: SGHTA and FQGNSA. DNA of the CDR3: TGTGCCAGCAGCTTCACACAGGGGTTAGGGGCGGGCGGAGGCTCCGAGCAGTACTTC. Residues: CASSFTQGLGAGGGSEQYF.

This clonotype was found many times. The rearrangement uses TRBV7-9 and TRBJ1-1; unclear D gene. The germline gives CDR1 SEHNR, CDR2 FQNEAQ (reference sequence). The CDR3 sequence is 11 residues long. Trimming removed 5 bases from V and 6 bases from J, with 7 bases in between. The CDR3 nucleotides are TGTGCCAGCAGCGCCGCGGCTGAAGCTTTCTTT. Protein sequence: CASSAAAEAFF.

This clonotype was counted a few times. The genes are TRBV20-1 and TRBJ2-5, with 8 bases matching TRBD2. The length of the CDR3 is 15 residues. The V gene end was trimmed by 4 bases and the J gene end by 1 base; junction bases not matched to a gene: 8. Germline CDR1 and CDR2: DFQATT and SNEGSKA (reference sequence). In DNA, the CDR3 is TGCAGTGCTATGGGGCTAGCGGGTTTCCAAGAGACCCAGTACTTC. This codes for CSAMGLAGFQETQYF.

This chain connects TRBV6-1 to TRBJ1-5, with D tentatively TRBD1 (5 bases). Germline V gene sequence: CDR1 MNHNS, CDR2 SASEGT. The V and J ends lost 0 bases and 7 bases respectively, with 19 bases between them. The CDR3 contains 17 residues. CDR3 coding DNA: TGTGCCAGCAGTGAAGCGCCTACAGCATGGAGGGGCCAGCCCCAGCATTTT. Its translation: CASSEAPTAWRGQPQHF.

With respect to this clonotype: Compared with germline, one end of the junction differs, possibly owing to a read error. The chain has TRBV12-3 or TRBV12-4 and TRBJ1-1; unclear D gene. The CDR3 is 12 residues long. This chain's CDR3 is CASSFLNTEDFF. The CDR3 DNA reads TGTGCCAGCAGTTTTTTGAACACTGAAGATTTCTTT.

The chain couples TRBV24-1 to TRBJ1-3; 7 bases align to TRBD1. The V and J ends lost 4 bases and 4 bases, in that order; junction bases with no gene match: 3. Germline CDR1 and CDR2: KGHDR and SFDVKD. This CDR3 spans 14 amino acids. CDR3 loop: CATSETGKGNTIYF. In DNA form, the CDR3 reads TGTGCCACCAGTGAGACAGGGAAAGGAAACACCATATATTTT.

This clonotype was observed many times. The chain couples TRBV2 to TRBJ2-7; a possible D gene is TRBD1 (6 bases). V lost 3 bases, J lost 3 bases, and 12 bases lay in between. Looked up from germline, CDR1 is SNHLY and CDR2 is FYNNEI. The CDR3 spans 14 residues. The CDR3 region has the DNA TGTGCCAGCAGTGACCGGGACACAGGCTACGAGCAGTACTTC. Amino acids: CASSDRDTGYEQYF.

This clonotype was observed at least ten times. CDR3 loop: CASSLGGTNTGELFF. In DNA, the CDR3 is TGCGCCAGCAGCTTAGGGGGGACGAACACCGGGGAGCTGTTTTTT. The chain uses TRBV5-1 and TRBJ2-2, with D perhaps assigned TRBD1 or TRBD2 (6 bases each). Trimming pared 2 bases from V and 0 bases from J, leaving 8 bases between. The CDR3 runs 15 residues. Germline loops: CDR1 SGHRS, CDR2 YFSETQ.

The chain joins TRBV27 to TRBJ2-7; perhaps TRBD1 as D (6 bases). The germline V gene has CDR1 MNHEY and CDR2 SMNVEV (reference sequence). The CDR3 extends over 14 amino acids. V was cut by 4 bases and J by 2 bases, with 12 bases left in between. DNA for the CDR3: TGTGCCAGCAGTTCGGAGACAGGACCCTACGAGCAGTACTTC. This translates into CASSSETGPYEQYF.

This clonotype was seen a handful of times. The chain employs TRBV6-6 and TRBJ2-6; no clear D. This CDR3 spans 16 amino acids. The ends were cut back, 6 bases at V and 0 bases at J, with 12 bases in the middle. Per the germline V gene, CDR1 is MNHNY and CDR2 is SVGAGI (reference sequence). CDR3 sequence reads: CASRDNSRSGANVLTF. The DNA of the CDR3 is TGTGCCAGCAGAGACAACTCGCGCTCTGGGGCCAACGTCCTGACTTTC.

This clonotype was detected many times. CDR3 sequence: CSFEDPLSQETQYF. CDR3 in DNA: TGCAGCTTCGAAGACCCCCTGAGTCAAGAGACCCAGTACTTC. This chain uses TRBV29-1 with TRBJ2-5; D is undetermined. This CDR3 spans 14 amino acids. Between the trimmed V and J ends, which lost 8 bases and 2 bases, there was a span of 18 bases. Germline CDR1 SQVTM, CDR2 ANQGSEA. Filled out from reference TRBV29-1 and TRBJ2-5, the complete variable domain reads SAVISQKPSRDICQRGTSLTIQCQVDSQVTMMFWYRQQPGQSLTLIATANQGSEATYESGFVIDKFPISRPNLTFSTLTVSNMSPEDSSIYLCSFEDPLSQETQYFGPGTRLLVL.

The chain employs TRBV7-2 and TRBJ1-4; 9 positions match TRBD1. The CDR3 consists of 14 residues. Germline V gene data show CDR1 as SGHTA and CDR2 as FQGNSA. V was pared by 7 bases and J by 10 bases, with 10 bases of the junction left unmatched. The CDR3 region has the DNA TGTGCCAGCATGGACAGGGGTAACGATGTAAAACTGTTTTTT. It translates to CASMDRGNDVKLFF.

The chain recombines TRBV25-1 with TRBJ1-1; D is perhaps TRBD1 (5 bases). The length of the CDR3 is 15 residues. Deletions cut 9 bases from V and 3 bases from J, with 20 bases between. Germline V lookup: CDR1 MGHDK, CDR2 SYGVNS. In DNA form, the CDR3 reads TGTGCCAGTAGTATACCGGGACGGTGGGACACTGAAGCTTTCTTT. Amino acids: CASSIPGRWDTEAFF.

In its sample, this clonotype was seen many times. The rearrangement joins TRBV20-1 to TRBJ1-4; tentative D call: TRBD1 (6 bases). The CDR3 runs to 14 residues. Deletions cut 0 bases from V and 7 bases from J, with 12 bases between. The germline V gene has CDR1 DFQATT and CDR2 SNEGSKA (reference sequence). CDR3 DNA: TGCAGTGCTAGAGATACAGGGTGGGGTGAAAAACTGTTTTTT. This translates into CSARDTGWGEKLFF.

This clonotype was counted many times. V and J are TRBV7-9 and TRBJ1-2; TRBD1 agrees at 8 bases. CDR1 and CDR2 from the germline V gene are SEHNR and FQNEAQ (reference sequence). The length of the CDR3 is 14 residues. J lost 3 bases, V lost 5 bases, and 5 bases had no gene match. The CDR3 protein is CASSPDRGDYGYTF. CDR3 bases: TGTGCCAGCAGCCCAGACAGGGGTGACTATGGCTACACCTTC. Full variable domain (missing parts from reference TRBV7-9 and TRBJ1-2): DTGVSQNPRHKITKRGQNVTFRCDPISEHNRLYWYRQTLGQGPEFLTYFQNEAQLEKSRLLSDRFSAERPKGSFSTLEIQRTEQGDSAMYLCASSPDRGDYGYTFGSGTRLTVV.

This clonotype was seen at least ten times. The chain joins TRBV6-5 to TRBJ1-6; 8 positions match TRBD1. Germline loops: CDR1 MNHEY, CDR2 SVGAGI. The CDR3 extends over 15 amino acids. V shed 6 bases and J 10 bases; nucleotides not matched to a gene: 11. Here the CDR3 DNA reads TGTGCCAGCAGCCCAGGGACAGGAGGGTACTCACCCCTCCACTTT. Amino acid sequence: CASSPGTGGYSPLHF.

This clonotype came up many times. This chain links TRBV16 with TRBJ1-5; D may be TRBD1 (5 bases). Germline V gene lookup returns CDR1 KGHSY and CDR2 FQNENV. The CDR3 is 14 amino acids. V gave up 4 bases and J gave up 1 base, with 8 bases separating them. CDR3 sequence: CASSRDGSNQPQHF. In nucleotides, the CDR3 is TGTGCCAGCAGCCGGGACGGCAGCAATCAGCCCCAGCATTTT. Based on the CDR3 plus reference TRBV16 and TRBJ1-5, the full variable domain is GEEVAQTPKHLVRGEGQKAKLYCAPIKGHSYVFWYQQVLKNEFKFLISFQNENVFDETGMPKERFSAKCLPNSPCSLEIQATKLEDSAVYFCASSRDGSNQPQHFGDGTRLSIL.

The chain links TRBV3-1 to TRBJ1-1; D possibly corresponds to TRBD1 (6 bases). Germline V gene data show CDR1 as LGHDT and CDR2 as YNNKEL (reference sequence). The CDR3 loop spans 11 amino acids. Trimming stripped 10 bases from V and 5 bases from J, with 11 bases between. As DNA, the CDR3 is TGTGCCACCCAGGGGATAACTGAAGCTTTCTTT. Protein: CATQGITEAFF.

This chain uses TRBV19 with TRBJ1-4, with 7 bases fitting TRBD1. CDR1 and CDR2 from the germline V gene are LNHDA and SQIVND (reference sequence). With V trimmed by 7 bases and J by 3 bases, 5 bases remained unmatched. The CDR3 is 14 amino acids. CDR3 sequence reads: CASNTGASNEKLFF. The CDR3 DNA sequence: TGTGCCAGTAATACAGGGGCGTCTAATGAAAAACTGTTTTTT.

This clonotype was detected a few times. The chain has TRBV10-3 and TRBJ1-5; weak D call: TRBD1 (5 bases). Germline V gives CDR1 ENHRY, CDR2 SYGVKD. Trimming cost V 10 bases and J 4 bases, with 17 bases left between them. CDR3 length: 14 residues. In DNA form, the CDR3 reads TGTGCCAGCAGACATGACAGCCGAAATCAGCCCCAGCATTTT. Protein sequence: CASRHDSRNQPQHF.

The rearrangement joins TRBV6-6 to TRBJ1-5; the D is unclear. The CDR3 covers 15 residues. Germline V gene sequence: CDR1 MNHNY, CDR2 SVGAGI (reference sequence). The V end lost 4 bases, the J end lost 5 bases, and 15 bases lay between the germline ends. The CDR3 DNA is TGTGCCAGCAGTTTCCTCCAGCTAGAGGATCAGCCCCAGCATTTT. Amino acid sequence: CASSFLQLEDQPQHF.